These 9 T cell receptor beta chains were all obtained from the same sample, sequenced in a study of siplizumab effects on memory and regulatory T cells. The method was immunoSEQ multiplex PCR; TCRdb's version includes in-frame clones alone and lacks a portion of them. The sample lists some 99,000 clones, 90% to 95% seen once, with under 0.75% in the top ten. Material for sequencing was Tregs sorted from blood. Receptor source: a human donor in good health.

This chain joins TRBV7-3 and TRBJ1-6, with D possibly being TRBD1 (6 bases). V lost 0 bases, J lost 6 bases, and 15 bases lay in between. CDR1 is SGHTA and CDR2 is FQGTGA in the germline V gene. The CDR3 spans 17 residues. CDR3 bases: TGTGCCAGCAGCTTAACCCGTGGGTCAGGGGCTAATTCACCCCTCCACTTT. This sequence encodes CASSLTRGSGANSPLHF.

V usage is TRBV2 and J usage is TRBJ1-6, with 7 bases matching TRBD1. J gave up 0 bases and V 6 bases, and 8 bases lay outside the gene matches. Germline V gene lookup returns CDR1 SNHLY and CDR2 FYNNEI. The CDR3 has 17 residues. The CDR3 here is CASSRNRGRSYNSPLHF. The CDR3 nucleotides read TGTGCCAGCAGCCGTAACAGGGGCCGCTCCTATAATTCACCCCTCCACTTT.

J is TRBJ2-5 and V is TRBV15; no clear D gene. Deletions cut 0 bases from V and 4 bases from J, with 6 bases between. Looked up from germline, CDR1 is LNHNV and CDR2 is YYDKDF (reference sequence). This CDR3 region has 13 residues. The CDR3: CATSRDRIETQYF. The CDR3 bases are TGTGCCACCAGCAGAGATAGGATAGAGACCCAGTACTTC. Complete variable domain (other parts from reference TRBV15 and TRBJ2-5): DAMVIQNPRYQVTQFGKPVTLSCSQTLNHNVMYWYQQKSSQAPKLLFHYYDKDFNNEADTPDNFQSRRPNTSFCFLDIRSPGLGDTAMYLCATSRDRIETQYFGPGTRLLVL.

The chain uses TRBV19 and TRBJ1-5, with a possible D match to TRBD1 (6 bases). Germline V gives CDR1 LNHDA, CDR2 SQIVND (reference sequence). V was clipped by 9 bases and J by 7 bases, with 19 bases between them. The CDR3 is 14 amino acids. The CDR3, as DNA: TGTGCCAGCCGAGAAACAGGGTCAGAACAGCCCCAGCATTTT. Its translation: CASRETGSEQPQHF.

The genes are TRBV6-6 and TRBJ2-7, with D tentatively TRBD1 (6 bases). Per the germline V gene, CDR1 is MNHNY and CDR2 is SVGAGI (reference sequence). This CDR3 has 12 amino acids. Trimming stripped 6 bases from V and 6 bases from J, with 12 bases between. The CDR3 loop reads CASSPDRIEQYF. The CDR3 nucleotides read TGTGCCAGCAGCCCCGACAGGATCGAGCAGTACTTC.

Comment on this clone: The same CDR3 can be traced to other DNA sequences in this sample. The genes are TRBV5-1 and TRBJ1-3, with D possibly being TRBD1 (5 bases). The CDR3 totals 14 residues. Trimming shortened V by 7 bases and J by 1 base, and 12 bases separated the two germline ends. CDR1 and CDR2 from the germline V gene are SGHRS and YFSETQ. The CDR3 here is CASSFQGSGNTIYF. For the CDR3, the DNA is TGCGCCAGCTCGTTCCAGGGTTCTGGAAACACCATATATTTT.

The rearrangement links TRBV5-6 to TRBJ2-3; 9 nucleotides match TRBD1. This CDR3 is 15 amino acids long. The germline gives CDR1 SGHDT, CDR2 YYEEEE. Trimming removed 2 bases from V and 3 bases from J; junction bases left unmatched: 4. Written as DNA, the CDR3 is TGTGCCAGCAGCTTACCGGGACAGGGAACAGATACGCAGTATTTT. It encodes CASSLPGQGTDTQYF.

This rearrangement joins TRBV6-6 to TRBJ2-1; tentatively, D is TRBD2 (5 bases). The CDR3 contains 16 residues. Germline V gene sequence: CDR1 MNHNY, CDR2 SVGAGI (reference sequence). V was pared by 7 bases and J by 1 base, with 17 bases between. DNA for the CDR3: TGTGCCAGCACCAATTGGAGGCGCGGTTCCTACAATGAGCAGTTCTTC. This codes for CASTNWRRGSYNEQFF.

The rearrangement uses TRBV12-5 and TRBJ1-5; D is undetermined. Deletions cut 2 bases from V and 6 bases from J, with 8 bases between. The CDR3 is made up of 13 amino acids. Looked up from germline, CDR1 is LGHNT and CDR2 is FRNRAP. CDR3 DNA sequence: TGTGCTAGTGGTTTGAAGGAGGCTCAGCCCCAGCATTTT. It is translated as CASGLKEAQPQHF.